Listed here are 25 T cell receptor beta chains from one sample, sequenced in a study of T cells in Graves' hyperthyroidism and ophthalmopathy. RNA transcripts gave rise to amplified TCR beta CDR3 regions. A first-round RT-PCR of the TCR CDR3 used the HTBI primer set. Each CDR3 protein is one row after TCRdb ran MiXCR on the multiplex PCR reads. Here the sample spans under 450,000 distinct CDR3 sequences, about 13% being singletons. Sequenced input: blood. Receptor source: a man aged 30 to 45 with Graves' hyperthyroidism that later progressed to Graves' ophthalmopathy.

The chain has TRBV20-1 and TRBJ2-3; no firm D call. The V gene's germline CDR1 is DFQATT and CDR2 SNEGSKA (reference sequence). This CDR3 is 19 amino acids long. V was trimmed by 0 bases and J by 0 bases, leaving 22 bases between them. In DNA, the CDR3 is TGCAGTGCTAGAGATCAATTTTTATCCTCCGGAATAAGCACAGATACGCAGTATTTT. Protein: CSARDQFLSSGISTDTQYF.

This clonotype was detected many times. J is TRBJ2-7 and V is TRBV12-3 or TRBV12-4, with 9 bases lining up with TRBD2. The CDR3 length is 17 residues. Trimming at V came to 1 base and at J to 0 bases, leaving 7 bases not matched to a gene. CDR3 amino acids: CASSLVGSGRPSYEQYF. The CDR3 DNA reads TGTGCCAGCAGTTTAGTTGGCAGCGGGAGGCCCTCCTACGAGCAGTACTTC.

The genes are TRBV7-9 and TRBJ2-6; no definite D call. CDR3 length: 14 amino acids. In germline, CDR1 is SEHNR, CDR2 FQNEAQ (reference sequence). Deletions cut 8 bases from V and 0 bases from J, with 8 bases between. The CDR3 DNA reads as TGTGCCAGCGTGGGCAACTCTGGGGCCAACGTCCTGACTTTC. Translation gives CASVGNSGANVLTF.

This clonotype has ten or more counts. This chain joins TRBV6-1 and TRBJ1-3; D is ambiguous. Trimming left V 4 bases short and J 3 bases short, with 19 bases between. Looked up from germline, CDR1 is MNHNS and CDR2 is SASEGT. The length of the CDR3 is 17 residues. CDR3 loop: CASSGEDDWVFGNTIYF. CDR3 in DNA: TGTGCCAGCAGTGGCGAAGACGACTGGGTCTTTGGAAACACCATATATTTT.

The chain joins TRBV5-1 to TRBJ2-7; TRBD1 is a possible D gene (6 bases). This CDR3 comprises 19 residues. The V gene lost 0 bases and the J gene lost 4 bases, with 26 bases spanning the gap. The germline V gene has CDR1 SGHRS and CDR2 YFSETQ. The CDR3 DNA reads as TGCGCCAGCAGCTTGGCGGTTTTGGGGGCTCCATCCGCCTATTACGAGCAGTACTTC. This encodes CASSLAVLGAPSAYYEQYF.

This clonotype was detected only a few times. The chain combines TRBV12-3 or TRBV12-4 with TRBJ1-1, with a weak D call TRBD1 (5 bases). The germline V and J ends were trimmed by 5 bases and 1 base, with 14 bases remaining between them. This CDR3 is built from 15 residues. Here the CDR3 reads CASSPVRAGNTEAFF. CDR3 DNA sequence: TGTGCCAGCAGTCCCGTCAGGGCGGGGAACACTGAAGCTTTCTTT.

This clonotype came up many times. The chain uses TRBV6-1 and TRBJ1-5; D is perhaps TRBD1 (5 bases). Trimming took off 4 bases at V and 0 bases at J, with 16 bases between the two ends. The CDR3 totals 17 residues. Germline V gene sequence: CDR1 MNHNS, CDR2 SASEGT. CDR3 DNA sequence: TGTGCCAGCAGTGTGGTCCGGGACGGATATAGCAATCAGCCCCAGCATTTT. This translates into CASSVVRDGYSNQPQHF.

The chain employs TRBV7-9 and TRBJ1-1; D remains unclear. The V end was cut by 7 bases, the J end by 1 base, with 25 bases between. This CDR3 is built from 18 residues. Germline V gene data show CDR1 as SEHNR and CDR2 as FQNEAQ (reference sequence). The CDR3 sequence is CASIPPPHIEARNTEAFF. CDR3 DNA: TGTGCCAGCATCCCTCCCCCCCACATCGAGGCCCGGAACACTGAAGCTTTCTTT. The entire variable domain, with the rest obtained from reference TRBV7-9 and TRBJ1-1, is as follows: DTGVSQNPRHKITKRGQNVTFRCDPISEHNRLYWYRQTLGQGPEFLTYFQNEAQLEKSRLLSDRFSAERPKGSFSTLEIQRTEQGDSAMYLCASIPPPHIEARNTEAFFGQGTRLTVV.

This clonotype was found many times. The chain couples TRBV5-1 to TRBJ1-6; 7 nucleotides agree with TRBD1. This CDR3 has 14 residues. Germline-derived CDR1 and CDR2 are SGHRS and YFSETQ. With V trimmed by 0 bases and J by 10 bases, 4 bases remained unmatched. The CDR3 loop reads CASSLDRGRSPLHF. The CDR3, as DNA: TGCGCCAGCAGCTTGGACAGGGGCAGGTCACCCCTCCACTTT.

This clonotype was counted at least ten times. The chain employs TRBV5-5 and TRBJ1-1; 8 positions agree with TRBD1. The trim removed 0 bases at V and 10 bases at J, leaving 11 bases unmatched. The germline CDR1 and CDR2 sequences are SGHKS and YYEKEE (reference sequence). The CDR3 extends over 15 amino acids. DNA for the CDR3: TGTGCCAGCAGCTTGGCAGACAGGGGCCAAGTCGGAGCTTTCTTT. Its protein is CASSLADRGQVGAFF.

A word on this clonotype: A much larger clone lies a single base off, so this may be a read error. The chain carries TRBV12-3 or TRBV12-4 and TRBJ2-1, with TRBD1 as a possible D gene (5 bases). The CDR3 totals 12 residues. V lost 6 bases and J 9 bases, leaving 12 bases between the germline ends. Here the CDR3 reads CASRTTASEQFF. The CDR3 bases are TGTGCCAGCAGGACGACAGCCAGTGAGCAGTTCTTC.

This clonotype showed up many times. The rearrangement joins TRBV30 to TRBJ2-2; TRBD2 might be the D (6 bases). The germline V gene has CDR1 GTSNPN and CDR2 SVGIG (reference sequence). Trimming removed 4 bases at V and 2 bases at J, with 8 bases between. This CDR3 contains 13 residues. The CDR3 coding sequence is TGTGCCTGGACAGGGACTAACACCGGGGAGCTGTTTTTT. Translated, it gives CAWTGTNTGELFF.

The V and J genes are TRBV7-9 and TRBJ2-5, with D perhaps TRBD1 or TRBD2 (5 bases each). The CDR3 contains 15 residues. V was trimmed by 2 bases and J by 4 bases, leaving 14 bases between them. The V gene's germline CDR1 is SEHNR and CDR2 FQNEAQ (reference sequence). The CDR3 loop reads CASSLITGARETQYF. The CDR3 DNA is TGTGCCAGCAGCTTAATAACCGGGGCCAGAGAGACCCAGTACTTC.

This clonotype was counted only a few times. CDR3 loop: CSVEDWRGDRGLYEQYF. The DNA for the CDR3 is TGCAGCGTTGAAGATTGGAGAGGGGACAGGGGGCTTTACGAGCAGTACTTC. The V and J genes are TRBV29-1 and TRBJ2-7; TRBD1 aligns across 12 bases. Germline V gene sequence: CDR1 SQVTM, CDR2 ANQGSEA. The CDR3 is made up of 17 amino acids. Germline trimming cut 0 bases from V and 4 bases from J; bases unmatched to any gene: 10.

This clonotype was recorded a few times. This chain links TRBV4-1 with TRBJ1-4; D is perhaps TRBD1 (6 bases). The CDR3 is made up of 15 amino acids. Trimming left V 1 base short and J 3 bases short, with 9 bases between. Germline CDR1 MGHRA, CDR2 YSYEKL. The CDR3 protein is CASSQVRGSNEKLFF. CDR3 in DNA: TGCGCCAGCAGCCAAGTAAGGGGGTCTAATGAAAAACTGTTTTTT.

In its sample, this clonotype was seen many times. The CDR3 spells CASSPPGTDTNYGYTF. The CDR3, as DNA: TGTGCCAGCTCACCACCGGGGACAGACACTAACTATGGCTACACCTTC. The chain is built from TRBV18 and TRBJ1-2; 7 bases match TRBD1. The V and J ends lost 0 bases and 0 bases, in that order; junction bases with no gene match: 4. This CDR3 region has 16 residues. Per the germline V gene, CDR1 is KGHSH and CDR2 is LQKENI.

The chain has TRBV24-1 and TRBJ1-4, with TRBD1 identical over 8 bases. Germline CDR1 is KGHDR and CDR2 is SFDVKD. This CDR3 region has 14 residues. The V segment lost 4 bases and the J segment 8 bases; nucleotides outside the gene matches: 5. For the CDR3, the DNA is TGTGCCACCAGTGAGACAGGGGATGGAGAAAAACTGTTTTTT. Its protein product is CATSETGDGEKLFF.

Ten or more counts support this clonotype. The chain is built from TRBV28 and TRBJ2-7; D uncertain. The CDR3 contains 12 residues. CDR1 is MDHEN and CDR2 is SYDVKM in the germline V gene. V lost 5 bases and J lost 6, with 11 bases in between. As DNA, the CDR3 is TGTGCCAGCAGTCTATATATCGGCGAGCAGTACTTC. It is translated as CASSLYIGEQYF. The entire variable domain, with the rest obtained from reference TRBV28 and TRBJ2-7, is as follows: DVKVTQSSRYLVKRTGEKVFLECVQDMDHENMFWYRQDPGLGLRLIYFSYDVKMKEKGDIPEGYSVSREKKERFSLILESASTNQTSMYLCASSLYIGEQYFGPGTRLTVT.

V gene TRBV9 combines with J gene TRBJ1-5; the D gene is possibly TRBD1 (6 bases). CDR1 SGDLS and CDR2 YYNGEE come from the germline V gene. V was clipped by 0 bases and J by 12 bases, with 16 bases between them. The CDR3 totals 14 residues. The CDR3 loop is CASSVVMIGTFQHF. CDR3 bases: TGTGCCAGCAGCGTAGTGATGATTGGGACATTCCAGCATTTT.

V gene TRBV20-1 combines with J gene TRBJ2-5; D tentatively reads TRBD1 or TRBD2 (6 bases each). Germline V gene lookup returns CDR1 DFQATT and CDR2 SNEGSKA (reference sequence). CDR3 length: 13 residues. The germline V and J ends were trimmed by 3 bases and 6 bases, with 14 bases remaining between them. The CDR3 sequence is CSASNPGDKTQYF. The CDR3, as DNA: TGCAGTGCTAGTAATCCGGGGGACAAGACCCAGTACTTC.

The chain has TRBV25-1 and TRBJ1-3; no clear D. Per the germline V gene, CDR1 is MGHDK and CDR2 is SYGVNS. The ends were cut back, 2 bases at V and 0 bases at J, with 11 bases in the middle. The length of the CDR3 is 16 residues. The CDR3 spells CASSEVGYSSGNTIYF. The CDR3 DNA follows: TGTGCCAGCAGTGAAGTGGGTTACAGCTCTGGAAACACCATATATTTT.

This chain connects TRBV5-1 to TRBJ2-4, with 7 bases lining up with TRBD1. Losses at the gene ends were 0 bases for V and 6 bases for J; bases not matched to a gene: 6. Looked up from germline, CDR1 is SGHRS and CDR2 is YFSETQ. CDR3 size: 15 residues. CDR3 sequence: CASSLDAGGINIQYF. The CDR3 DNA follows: TGCGCCAGCAGCTTGGATGCAGGGGGAATAAACATTCAGTACTTC.

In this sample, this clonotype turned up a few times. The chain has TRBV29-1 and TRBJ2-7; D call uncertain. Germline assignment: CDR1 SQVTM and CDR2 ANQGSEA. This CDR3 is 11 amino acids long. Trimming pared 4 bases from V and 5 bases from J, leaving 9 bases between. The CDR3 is CSVGAIHEQYF. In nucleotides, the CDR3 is TGCAGCGTTGGGGCGATCCACGAGCAGTACTTC.

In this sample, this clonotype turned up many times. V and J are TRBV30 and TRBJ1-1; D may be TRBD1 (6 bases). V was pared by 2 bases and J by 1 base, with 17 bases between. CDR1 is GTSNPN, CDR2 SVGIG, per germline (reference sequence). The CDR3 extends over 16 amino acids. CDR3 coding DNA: TGTGCCTGGAGTCATCGGGGACAAACTTCGAACACTGAAGCTTTCTTT. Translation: CAWSHRGQTSNTEAFF.

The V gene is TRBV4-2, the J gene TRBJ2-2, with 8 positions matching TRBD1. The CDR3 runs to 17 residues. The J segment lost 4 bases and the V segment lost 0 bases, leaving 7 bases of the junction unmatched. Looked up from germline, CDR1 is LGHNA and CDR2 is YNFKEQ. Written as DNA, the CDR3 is TGTGCCAGCAGCCAAGAAGGTCAGGGGGCGGGCACCGGGGAGCTGTTTTTT. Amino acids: CASSQEGQGAGTGELFF.